These 17 T cell receptor beta chains were sequenced from one sample in a study of Ad26.COV2.S vaccination and SARS-CoV-2 variants (dated by TCRdb to about 2021). Library construction relied on the immunoSEQ multiplex PCR assay. TCRdb took over this immuneACCESS table, retaining in-frame rearrangements with V and J assigned. Such tables are incomplete; in checked studies, under half of the missing clones stem from an unresolved V gene, and the remainder is unexplained. In this sample the table shows under 250,000 clones, around nine tenths of which occur a single time. Of the sample, 2.5% to 3.5% falls within the top ten clones. The sample's treatment or condition, from its label and the paper: about 20 received Ad26.COV2.S at low or high dose, single or two shots; about 5 received placebo; per-sample allocation not given. For vaccine and placebo recipients, the sequenced repertoires came from samples collected on day 63 after the first injection.

The sequenced sample was peripheral blood, obtained in a trial of Ad26.COV2.S vaccine versus placebo. The receptors originated from a person between 18 and 65 years old who received the Ad26.COV2.S COVID-19 vaccine or a placebo.

The V and J genes are TRBV18 and TRBJ1-2, with D tentatively TRBD1 (5 bases). The CDR3 length is 15 residues. Trimming removed 4 bases from V and 6 bases from J, with 18 bases in between. CDR1 KGHSH and CDR2 LQKENI come from the germline V gene. CDR3 sequence (DNA): TGTGCCAGCTCACTAATGGACTCTGGGGGGAATGGCTACACCTTC. Amino acids: CASSLMDSGGNGYTF.

V is TRBV6-5 and J is TRBJ1-6; D may be TRBD1 (5 bases). Trimming shortened V by 5 bases and J by 10 bases, and 15 bases separated the two germline ends. This CDR3 is built from 14 residues. The germline CDR1 and CDR2 sequences are MNHEY and SVGAGI. CDR3 amino acids: CASSPRAERSPLHF. In DNA, the CDR3 is TGTGCCAGCAGTCCCAGGGCAGAAAGATCACCCCTCCACTTT.

This chain connects TRBV7-9 to TRBJ2-6, with D unresolved. Per germline, CDR1 SEHNR and CDR2 FQNEAQ (reference sequence). The CDR3 spans 14 residues. V lost 5 bases to trimming and J lost 0 bases, with 5 bases between them. The CDR3 spells CASSPHSGANVLTF. DNA of the CDR3: TGTGCCAGCAGCCCACACTCTGGGGCCAACGTCCTGACTTTC.

The rearrangement uses TRBV9 and TRBJ1-2; 9 bases map to TRBD1. CDR3 length equals 15 residues. Trimming took 4 bases from V and 8 from J; bases not matched to a gene: 12. From germline, CDR1 is SGDLS and CDR2 YYNGEE. CDR3 sequence (DNA): TGTGCCAGCAGCTGGGGGACAGGGAATTTGAGAGGCTACACCTTC. The encoded protein is CASSWGTGNLRGYTF.

This clone occurred once. The chain carries TRBV6-5 and TRBJ1-6; 9 nucleotides line up with TRBD1. V lost 7 bases to trimming and J lost 10 bases; unmatched junction nucleotides: 11. The germline V gene encodes CDR1 MNHEY and CDR2 SVGAGI. This CDR3 is built from 15 residues. The CDR3 coding sequence is TGTGCCAGCATTAACACAGGGGGCGGAGTATCACCCCTCCACTTT. It is translated as CASINTGGGVSPLHF.

The CDR3 DNA sequence: TGTGCCAGCAGCAAAGTGACCTCGCCCCAGCATTTT. Protein product: CASSKVTSPQHF. V and J are TRBV21-1 and TRBJ1-5. TRBV21-1 is assigned pseudogene status. The CDR3 totals 12 residues.

V gene TRBV11-2 combines with J gene TRBJ1-2, with no clear D. This CDR3 has 15 residues. Per the germline V gene, CDR1 is SGHAT and CDR2 is FQNNGV. Trimming shortened V by 3 bases and J by 2 bases, and 13 bases separated the two germline ends. The CDR3 here is CASSFRFTANYGYTF. The CDR3, as DNA: TGTGCCAGCAGCTTTAGGTTTACAGCGAACTATGGCTACACCTTC.

The chain links TRBV6-5 to TRBJ2-3; 8 positions match TRBD2. CDR3 length: 15 residues. Per germline, CDR1 MNHEY and CDR2 SVGAGI. V lost 6 bases, J lost 9 bases, and 14 bases stayed unmatched. The CDR3 sequence is CASSPGGAGVGTQYF. The CDR3 DNA reads TGTGCCAGCAGCCCCGGGGGGGCCGGGGTCGGAACGCAGTATTTT.

The chain links TRBV28 to TRBJ2-2; possible D gene TRBD1, 5 bases. Trimming pared 10 bases from V and 1 base from J, leaving 7 bases between. This CDR3 contains 12 residues. Germline CDR1 is MDHEN and CDR2 is SYDVKM. CDR3 in DNA: TGTGCCACGACAGAGAACACCGGGGAGCTGTTTTTT. This codes for CATTENTGELFF.

This clone was counted once. The chain uses TRBV19 and TRBJ2-7, with D hard to call. V was cut by 1 base and J by 4 bases, with 8 bases left in between. Germline V CDR1 and CDR2: LNHDA, SQIVND (reference sequence). The CDR3 length is 13 residues. The CDR3 nucleotides are TGTGCCAGTAGTATAGGCACAGAGTACGAGCAGTACTTC. Its translation is CASSIGTEYEQYF.

The chain uses TRBV6-6 and TRBJ1-5, with D unclear. The germline gives CDR1 MNHNY, CDR2 SVGAGI (reference sequence). The CDR3 consists of 14 residues. The ends were cut back, 2 bases at V and 5 bases at J, with 10 bases in the middle. The CDR3 DNA is TGTGCCAGCAGTTACCTAGGATACCATCAGCCCCAGCATTTT. The encoded protein is CASSYLGYHQPQHF.

The chain's CDR3 is CASSWDSGLTYNEQFF. In nucleotides, the CDR3 is TGTGCCAGCAGCTGGGATAGCGGGCTTACCTACAATGAGCAGTTCTTC. V and J are TRBV9 and TRBJ2-1; 7 nucleotides agree with TRBD2. Trimming at V came to 4 bases and at J to 2 bases, leaving 9 bases not matched to a gene. Germline lookup yields CDR1 SGDLS and CDR2 YYNGEE. CDR3 length equals 16 residues.

The chain uses TRBV4-3 and TRBJ2-1, with D perhaps matching TRBD2 (5 bases). Germline-derived CDR1 and CDR2 are LGHNA and YSLEER. The V end lost 3 bases, the J end lost 10 bases, and 7 bases lay between the germline ends. This CDR3 has 11 residues. The CDR3 spells CASSQGDEQFF. The CDR3 nucleotides are TGCGCCAGCAGCCAGGGAGACGAGCAGTTCTTC.

V usage is TRBV4-2 and J usage is TRBJ2-7; D is unresolved. Germline V CDR1 and CDR2: LGHNA, YNFKEQ. The CDR3 sequence is 13 residues long. Trimming removed 0 bases from V and 2 bases from J, with 5 bases in between. The CDR3 reads CASSQDVTYEQYF. The CDR3 DNA reads TGTGCCAGCAGCCAAGACGTCACCTACGAGCAGTACTTC.

The chain uses TRBV2 and TRBJ2-1, with 8 bases that match TRBD1. The trim removed 9 bases at V and 3 bases at J, leaving 10 bases unmatched. The germline gives CDR1 SNHLY, CDR2 FYNNEI. The CDR3 is 15 amino acids. The CDR3 reads CARRGRTGYYNEQFF. The CDR3 DNA is TGTGCCAGAAGGGGAAGGACAGGGTACTACAATGAGCAGTTCTTC. The full variable domain, completed using reference TRBV2 and TRBJ2-1, is EPEVTQTPSHQVTQMGQEVILRCVPISNHLYFYWYRQILGQKVEFLVSFYNNEISEKSEIFDDQFSVERPDGSNFTLKIRSTKLEDSAMYFCARRGRTGYYNEQFFGPGTRLTVL.

This chain joins TRBV27 and TRBJ2-6; D ambiguous. Trimming took off 5 bases at V and 0 bases at J, with 11 bases between the two ends. There are 16 residues in the CDR3. The germline V gene encodes CDR1 MNHEY and CDR2 SMNVEV (reference sequence). The CDR3 nucleotides read TGTGCCAGCAGTCCTGGACCTTTCTCTGGGGCCAACGTCCTGACTTTC. As protein: CASSPGPFSGANVLTF. The full variable domain, rest sourced from reference TRBV27 and TRBJ2-6, is EAQVTQNPRYLITVTGKKLTVTCSQNMNHEYMSWYRQDPGLGLRQIYYSMNVEVTDKGDVPEGYKVSRKEKRNFPLILESPSPNQTSLYFCASSPGPFSGANVLTFGAGSRLTVL.

V usage is TRBV20-1 and J usage is TRBJ1-1; D remains unclear. The CDR3 is 16 residues long. V dropped 3 bases and J dropped 0 bases, with 17 bases sitting between them. The germline V gene has CDR1 DFQATT and CDR2 SNEGSKA (reference sequence). Written as DNA, the CDR3 is TGCAGTGCTAGTGGTTCAGGAGCGATTATGAACACTGAAGCTTTCTTT. It specifies CSASGSGAIMNTEAFF.